Presented here are 11 T cell receptor beta chains from one specimen sequenced in a study of T cells in Graves' hyperthyroidism and ophthalmopathy. The CDR3 regions of TCR beta were amplified from RNA transcripts. The TCR CDR3 first-round RT-PCR relied on the HTBI primer set. TCRdb fed the multiplex PCR reads into MiXCR, producing one record per CDR3 protein. The sample lists around 600,000 distinct CDR3 sequences, roughly 15% occurring once. What was sequenced was blood. The receptors here all came from a woman aged 45-59 years with Graves' ophthalmopathy.

This clonotype turned up a few times. One junction end disagrees with the germline gene, perhaps due to a read error. The rearrangement joins TRBV7-2 to TRBJ2-1; 7 bases fit TRBD2. In germline, CDR1 is SGHTA, CDR2 FQGNSA. The CDR3 contains 15 residues. The CDR3 bases are TGTGCCAGCAGTTTAGTTAGGACTAGTAACAATGAGCAGTTCTTC. Translating gives CASSLVRTSNNEQFF. The full variable domain, in which reference TRBV7-2 and TRBJ2-1 provide the parts outside the CDR3, is GAGVSQSPSNKVTEKGKDVELRCDPISGHTALYWYRQSLGQGLEFLIYFQGNSAPDKSGLPSDRFSAERTGGSVSTLTIQRTQQEDSAVYLCASSLVRTSNNEQFFGPGTRLTVL.

The sample holds a few counts of this clonotype. CDR3 nucleotides: TGCAGTGCTAGATATGTGGGACCCGGGGAGCTGTTTTTT. It codes for CSARYVGPGELFF. This chain joins TRBV20-1 and TRBJ2-2; D might be TRBD1 or TRBD2, each matching 5 bases. Trimming removed 2 bases at V and 6 bases at J, with 10 bases between. This CDR3 is 13 amino acids long. The V gene's germline CDR1 is DFQATT and CDR2 SNEGSKA (reference sequence).

This clonotype has a count of ten or more. The chain has TRBV20-1 and TRBJ2-1, with 8 bases fitting TRBD2. Germline values: CDR1 DFQATT, CDR2 SNEGSKA (reference sequence). Trimming removed 0 bases from V and 5 bases from J; junction bases left unmatched: 9. This CDR3 is 16 amino acids long. This CDR3 is CSARDLSGRVDNEQFF. The CDR3 DNA reads as TGCAGTGCTAGAGACCTAAGCGGGAGAGTCGACAATGAGCAGTTCTTC.

This clonotype showed up many times. Written as DNA, the CDR3 is TGTGCCAGCAGTGGACAGGGGGTCTGGTTGAACACTGAAGCTTTCTTT. Its translation: CASSGQGVWLNTEAFF. The chain couples TRBV6-1 to TRBJ1-1; TRBD1 matches at 9 bases. The V segment lost 4 bases and the J segment 0 bases; nucleotides outside the gene matches: 6. Looked up from germline, CDR1 is MNHNS and CDR2 is SASEGT. The CDR3 has 16 residues.

This clonotype was seen a few times. This chain links TRBV4-1 with TRBJ1-5, with no clear D. Germline lookup yields CDR1 MGHRA and CDR2 YSYEKL. With 4 bases removed from V and 4 bases from J, the gap between germline ends came to 14 bases. CDR3 length equals 15 residues. This CDR3 reads CASSLEQLPNQPQHF. The CDR3 DNA reads as TGCGCCAGCAGCCTAGAACAGCTTCCGAATCAGCCCCAGCATTTT.

The genes are TRBV24-1 and TRBJ2-1, with 8 nucleotides matching TRBD2. V gave up 7 bases and J gave up 10 bases; unmatched junction bases: 11. There are 14 residues in the CDR3. Germline-derived CDR1 and CDR2 are KGHDR and SFDVKD. In DNA form, the CDR3 reads TGTGCCACCAGCCGGACAGCTGGCGGGGGGGAGCAGTTCTTC. It is translated as CATSRTAGGGEQFF.

This clonotype was counted only a few times. CDR3 sequence reads: CASGTGVPSGELFF. CDR3 bases: TGTGCCAGCGGGACAGGGGTTCCGTCCGGGGAGCTGTTTTTT. The V and J genes are TRBV19 and TRBJ2-2; TRBD1 matches 10 bases. There are 14 residues in the CDR3. Germline V gene sequence: CDR1 LNHDA, CDR2 SQIVND (reference sequence). J lost 6 bases, V lost 9 bases, and 7 bases had no gene match.

This clonotype was seen more than once but under ten times. This chain connects TRBV28 to TRBJ2-2; D might be TRBD1 (6 bases). CDR3 length: 14 amino acids. V was cut by 7 bases and J by 1 base, with 10 bases left in between. Germline values: CDR1 MDHEN, CDR2 SYDVKM. The CDR3: CASTLTGNTGELFF. CDR3 bases: TGTGCCAGCACCCTGACAGGGAACACCGGGGAGCTGTTTTTT. Combining the CDR3 with reference TRBV28 and TRBJ2-2 gives the whole variable domain DVKVTQSSRYLVKRTGEKVFLECVQDMDHENMFWYRQDPGLGLRLIYFSYDVKMKEKGDIPEGYSVSREKKERFSLILESASTNQTSMYLCASTLTGNTGELFFGEGSRLTVL.

The CDR3 region is CSVDLALGGQYF. In DNA form, the CDR3 reads TGCAGCGTTGATCTAGCTCTGGGGGGGCAGTACTTC. This chain uses TRBV29-1 with TRBJ2-7; possibly TRBD2 for D (6 bases). The germline CDR1 and CDR2 sequences are SQVTM and ANQGSEA. The CDR3 runs 12 residues. The V and J ends lost 3 bases and 9 bases respectively, with 15 bases between them.

This clonotype was counted many times. This chain joins TRBV6-1 and TRBJ2-7, with TRBD1 as a possible D gene (5 bases). Trimming cost V 7 bases and J 0 bases, with 13 bases left between them. The germline V gene encodes CDR1 MNHNS and CDR2 SASEGT. There are 14 residues in the CDR3. CDR3 nucleotides: TGTGCCAGCAAGCTACAGGAGTCCTCCTACGAGCAGTACTTC. It translates to CASKLQESSYEQYF.

V usage is TRBV5-8 and J usage is TRBJ2-7, with 8 bases matching TRBD1. The CDR3 sequence is 14 residues long. J lost 2 bases, V lost 4 bases, and 5 bases had no gene match. CDR1 SGHTS and CDR2 YDEGEE come from the germline V gene. Here the CDR3 reads CASSKRDRPYEQYF. For the CDR3, the DNA is TGTGCCAGCAGCAAACGGGACAGGCCCTACGAGCAGTACTTC.